This note documents a single TCR beta chain sequence. Its antigen is still unknown. Trimming at V came to 2 bases and at J to 2 bases, leaving 8 bases not matched to a gene. The germline V gene has CDR1 SGHNT and CDR2 YYREEE (reference sequence). The CDR3 is 17 amino acids. TCRB immunosequencing input was roughly 500 nanograms of biopsy DNA per sample. The assay was immunoSEQ multiplex PCR, and TCRdb's table has in-frame clones only and misses some. The sample lists about 31,000 clones; about 81% were seen once. This record belongs to a study of T cell repertoires in ileal Crohn's disease. Study-wide points: Compared with CD4 T cells, sorted CD8 cells carried more expanded clones. All patients with clonality above 26.8% had endoscopic recurrence. Clonal expansions were more frequent in active smokers than non-smokers at surgery.

The sequencing input was ileal tissue. The sequence came from an adult with Crohn's disease. This chain joins TRBV5-4 and TRBJ2-5; TRBD2 matches 11 bases. CDR3 sequence (DNA): TGTGCCAGCAGCTTTACTAGCGGGGGTCGGCGACAAGAGACCCAGTACTTC. Translation gives CASSFTSGGRRQETQYF.